The 26 T cell receptor beta chains presented below share a single source sample, sequenced in a study of cytomegalovirus exposure and HLA in healthy donors. PCR was performed using 60 Vbeta and 13 Jbeta primers. Data came from immunoSEQ multiplex PCR; TCRdb stores just in-frame clones and leaves some out. The sample consists of about 130,000 clones, around 73% of them appearing once. The specimen was PBMCs. The receptors were gathered from a female donor in good health and CMV-seronegative.

The rearrangement links TRBV28 to TRBJ1-1; 9 bases are a match to TRBD1. CDR1 MDHEN and CDR2 SYDVKM come from the germline V gene. Unmatched junction bases numbered 3, after V lost 5 bases and J lost 5 bases. The CDR3 totals 13 residues. The chain's CDR3 is CASSLDRGTEAFF. DNA for the CDR3: TGTGCCAGCAGTCTTGACAGGGGGACTGAAGCTTTCTTT.

The rearrangement joins TRBV5-6 to TRBJ1-2, with D possibly being TRBD1 (5 bases). Germline V CDR1 and CDR2: SGHDT, YYEEEE. V was shortened by 0 bases and J by 5 bases, with 14 bases between the two germline ends. This CDR3 contains 15 residues. The CDR3: CASSLESTGGYGYTF. CDR3 nucleotide sequence: TGTGCCAGCAGCTTGGAGTCCACCGGGGGGTATGGCTACACCTTC.

The rearrangement uses TRBV18 and TRBJ1-1; 8 positions agree with TRBD1. Germline values: CDR1 KGHSH, CDR2 LQKENI. After removal of 0 bases from V and 8 bases from J, the junction contained 11 bases not matched to a gene. This CDR3 spans 16 amino acids. The CDR3, as DNA: TGTGCCAGCTCACCACCGACGACAGGGGCTCCCGGGGAAGCTTTCTTT. Protein: CASSPPTTGAPGEAFF.

The rearrangement joins TRBV7-2 to TRBJ2-2; D is unresolved. Trimming removed 4 bases from V and 1 base from J, with 19 bases in between. This CDR3 is 18 amino acids long. In germline, CDR1 is SGHTA, CDR2 FQGNSA. Written as DNA, the CDR3 is TGTGCCAGCAGCTGGTCCCCCGAACAGACGATGAACACCGGGGAGCTGTTTTTT. Protein: CASSWSPEQTMNTGELFF.

The rearrangement joins TRBV15 to TRBJ2-3; D is perhaps TRBD1 (5 bases). Germline CDR1 and CDR2: LNHNV and YYDKDF (reference sequence). The CDR3 spans 15 residues. V was pared by 0 bases and J by 2 bases, with 9 bases between. CDR3 region: CATSRDNRNTDTQYF. The CDR3 DNA reads as TGTGCCACCAGCAGAGATAACAGGAACACAGATACGCAGTATTTT. The variable domain in full, completed from reference TRBV15 and TRBJ2-3, reads DAMVIQNPRYQVTQFGKPVTLSCSQTLNHNVMYWYQQKSSQAPKLLFHYYDKDFNNEADTPDNFQSRRPNTSFCFLDIRSPGLGDTAMYLCATSRDNRNTDTQYFGPGTRLTVL.

The table lists this clone with a count of one. The chain has TRBV27 and TRBJ1-1; 9 nucleotides line up with TRBD1. CDR1 is MNHEY, CDR2 SMNVEV, per germline (reference sequence). V was pared by 5 bases and J by 11 bases, with 12 bases of the junction left unmatched. The CDR3 is made up of 14 amino acids. The CDR3 DNA reads as TGTGCCAGCAGTATCCGCCGGGACAGGGACTTGGCTTTCTTT. It is translated as CASSIRRDRDLAFF.

J is TRBJ1-1 and V is TRBV5-1, with a possible D match to TRBD1 (6 bases). The V end lost 3 bases, the J end lost 0 bases, and 15 bases lay between the germline ends. The CDR3 loop spans 16 amino acids. From germline, CDR1 is SGHRS and CDR2 YFSETQ. The CDR3 DNA follows: TGCGCCAGCAGCTCCTGGGACACCTACATGAACACTGAAGCTTTCTTT. As protein: CASSSWDTYMNTEAFF.

The chain carries TRBV27 and TRBJ2-5; D possibly corresponds to TRBD2 (5 bases). Trimming removed 7 bases at V and 5 bases at J, with 17 bases between. This CDR3 is 14 amino acids long. CDR1 MNHEY and CDR2 SMNVEV come from the germline V gene (reference sequence). CDR3 region: CASTPIGPGETQYF. The CDR3 DNA reads as TGTGCCAGCACCCCTATCGGCCCGGGGGAGACCCAGTACTTC.

The J gene is TRBJ1-1, the V gene TRBV28; D may be TRBD1 (6 bases). CDR1 and CDR2 (germline): MDHEN, SYDVKM. V lost 3 bases to trimming and J lost 5 bases, with 13 bases between them. This CDR3 spans 14 amino acids. In DNA form, the CDR3 reads TGTGCCAGCAGTTTGGCGACAGGCCGAACTGAAGCTTTCTTT. It yields the protein CASSLATGRTEAFF.

The chain couples TRBV6-1 to TRBJ2-2; 8 nucleotides agree with TRBD1. In germline, CDR1 is MNHNS, CDR2 SASEGT. The junction had 7 bases not matched to a gene; V was cut back by 4 bases and J by 3 bases. The CDR3 spans 16 residues. The CDR3 sequence is CASSAWTGWDTGELFF. As DNA, the CDR3 is TGTGCCAGCAGTGCTTGGACAGGGTGGGACACCGGGGAGCTGTTTTTT.

This chain joins TRBV4-1 and TRBJ2-2; D unresolved. Germline values: CDR1 MGHRA, CDR2 YSYEKL. Deletions cut 2 bases from V and 7 bases from J, with 5 bases between. The CDR3 covers 12 residues. CDR3 loop: CASSQQDGELFF. Here the CDR3 DNA reads TGCGCCAGCAGCCAACAGGACGGGGAGCTGTTTTTT.

The genes are TRBV4-3 and TRBJ1-1; D is uncertain. Trimming removed 2 bases from V and 1 base from J, with 8 bases in between. This CDR3 spans 14 amino acids. The V gene's germline CDR1 is LGHNA and CDR2 YSLEER. CDR3 sequence reads: CASSQNLRNTEAFF. CDR3 nucleotides: TGCGCCAGCAGCCAAAACTTGCGGAACACTGAAGCTTTCTTT.

The rearrangement uses TRBV11-2 and TRBJ2-7; TRBD1 matches 10 bases. Germline assignment: CDR1 SGHAT and CDR2 FQNNGV. J lost 3 bases, V lost 9 bases, and 2 bases had no gene match. The CDR3 loop spans 12 amino acids. The CDR3 protein is CARWDRGYEQYF. CDR3 bases: TGTGCCAGATGGGACAGGGGCTACGAGCAGTACTTC.

The chain recombines TRBV27 with TRBJ1-5; 7 bases line up with TRBD1. Trimming took 3 bases from V and 0 from J; bases not matched to a gene: 8. CDR1 is MNHEY, CDR2 SMNVEV, per germline (reference sequence). The CDR3 runs 17 residues. The CDR3 spells CASSLGQILYSNQPQHF. The CDR3 DNA reads as TGTGCCAGCAGTTTGGGACAGATTCTTTATAGCAATCAGCCCCAGCATTTT.

In its sample, this clone was seen once. The chain carries TRBV28 and TRBJ2-7, with TRBD1 identical over 10 bases. CDR3 length: 15 amino acids. V lost 7 bases to trimming and J lost 2 bases; unmatched junction nucleotides: 8. Germline lookup yields CDR1 MDHEN and CDR2 SYDVKM. The CDR3 loop is CASTWTGGFPYEQYF. For the CDR3, the DNA is TGTGCCAGCACCTGGACAGGGGGATTTCCCTACGAGCAGTACTTC.

The chain carries TRBV10-2 and TRBJ1-2; 11 positions agree with TRBD1. Trimming removed 7 bases from V and 7 bases from J; junction bases left unmatched: 5. Germline V gives CDR1 WSHSY, CDR2 SAAADI. The CDR3 runs 13 residues. Here the CDR3 reads CASMGQGERGYTF. In DNA, the CDR3 is TGCGCCAGCATGGGACAGGGGGAGCGTGGCTACACCTTC.

The rearrangement joins TRBV28 to TRBJ2-5; a possible D gene is TRBD1 (6 bases). This CDR3 has 13 amino acids. Trimming pared 8 bases from V and 5 bases from J, leaving 15 bases between. CDR1 MDHEN and CDR2 SYDVKM come from the germline V gene. CDR3 coding DNA: TGTGCCAGCTGGCAGGGGCCAGGGGAGACCCAGTACTTC. It specifies CASWQGPGETQYF.

The chain combines TRBV2 with TRBJ2-7, with 7 bases identical to TRBD1. V was clipped by 8 bases and J by 2 bases; unmatched bases: 3. The length of the CDR3 is 12 residues. Per the germline V gene, CDR1 is SNHLY and CDR2 is FYNNEI. CDR3 sequence reads: CASSDRPYEQYF. The CDR3 region has the DNA TGTGCCAGCTCGGACAGGCCCTACGAGCAGTACTTC.

This clone has a single count. This same CDR3 is encoded by further DNA sequences in the sample. This chain links TRBV9 with TRBJ1-3, with D hard to call. V lost 3 bases and J lost 1, with 14 bases in between. Germline CDR1 SGDLS, CDR2 YYNGEE. The CDR3 sequence is 16 residues long. The CDR3 DNA reads as TGTGCCAGCAGCGAACTCTCGGGAGGGTCTGGAAACACCATATATTTT. The encoded protein is CASSELSGGSGNTIYF.

The gene calls are TRBV5-6 and TRBJ1-2; D may be TRBD1 (5 bases). V shed 2 bases and J shed 5 bases, with 16 bases lying between them. Germline assignment: CDR1 SGHDT and CDR2 YYEEEE. The CDR3 sequence is 15 residues long. The CDR3 is CASSLGLGVGYGYTF. CDR3 DNA: TGTGCCAGCAGCTTAGGTTTAGGGGTAGGTTATGGCTACACCTTC.

The chain recombines TRBV5-6 with TRBJ2-4, with D possibly being TRBD1 (6 bases). Germline assignment: CDR1 SGHDT and CDR2 YYEEEE. CDR3 length: 17 residues. V dropped 3 bases and J dropped 0 bases, with 16 bases sitting between them. CDR3: CASSSDTGSIAKNIQYF. The CDR3 DNA is TGTGCCAGCAGCTCCGATACAGGGTCAATAGCCAAAAACATTCAGTACTTC. The full variable domain, in which reference TRBV5-6 and TRBJ2-4 provide the parts outside the CDR3, is DAGVTQSPTHLIKTRGQQVTLRCSPKSGHDTVSWYQQALGQGPQFIFQYYEEEERQRGNFPDRFSGHQFPNYSSELNVNALLLGDSALYLCASSSDTGSIAKNIQYFGAGTRLSVL.

V gene TRBV10-2 combines with J gene TRBJ2-3; 10 bases fit TRBD2. Trimming took 6 bases from V and 2 from J; bases not matched to a gene: 2. The germline V gene encodes CDR1 WSHSY and CDR2 SAAADI. The length of the CDR3 is 14 residues. The CDR3: CASRLAGYTDTQYF. CDR3 coding DNA: TGCGCCAGCAGACTAGCGGGATACACAGATACGCAGTATTTT.

The chain recombines TRBV7-9 with TRBJ1-3, with 8 nucleotides matching TRBD1. Germline values: CDR1 SEHNR, CDR2 FQNEAQ (reference sequence). The CDR3 is made up of 15 amino acids. V gave up 5 bases and J gave up 4 bases; unmatched junction bases: 7. The CDR3 region is CASSPQGARGNTIYF. Here the CDR3 DNA reads TGTGCCAGCAGCCCGCAGGGGGCGCGGGGAAACACCATATATTTT.

This CDR3 is CASSLLSHSAHYNEQFF. In DNA, the CDR3 is TGTGCCAGCAGCTTACTGAGTCATAGCGCCCACTACAATGAGCAGTTCTTC. The rearrangement links TRBV13 to TRBJ2-1; a weak D match, TRBD2 (5 bases). Germline V lookup: CDR1 PRHDT, CDR2 FYEKMQ (reference sequence). The germline V and J ends were trimmed by 2 bases and 3 bases, with 17 bases remaining between them. The CDR3 spans 17 residues.

This clone has just a few counts. The CDR3 region has the DNA TGTGCCAGCAGTTACTCGAGGGGGCAGGGCGATCAGCCCCAGCATTTT. Amino acid sequence: CASSYSRGQGDQPQHF. This chain uses TRBV6-5 with TRBJ1-5; 7 nucleotides match TRBD1. CDR3 length: 16 residues. The V gene's germline CDR1 is MNHEY and CDR2 SVGAGI. V lost 0 bases to trimming and J lost 5 bases; unmatched junction nucleotides: 7.

The chain joins TRBV29-1 to TRBJ2-2; 7 bases map to TRBD1. CDR1 is SQVTM and CDR2 is ANQGSEA in the germline V gene. The CDR3 is 14 residues long. V shed 8 bases, J shed 0 bases, and the junction held 6 bases outside the gene matches. The CDR3 bases are TGCAGCTTTTCCAGGGGGACGAACACCGGGGAGCTGTTTTTT. Protein sequence: CSFSRGTNTGELFF.